The 25 T cell receptor beta chains in this list originate from one sample, sequenced in a study of PD-1 blockade in mismatch repair-deficient tumors. Clones were read by immunoSEQ multiplex PCR, and TCRdb kept only the in-frame ones, dropping some. The sample has under 150,000 clones; roughly 90% are singletons. Sequences were derived from peripheral blood, sampled roughly 67 weeks after starting pembrolizumab. The receptors were gathered from an adult with mismatch repair-deficient cancer.

Concerning this clone itself: The sample holds other DNA sequences that translate to the same CDR3. J is TRBJ2-7 and V is TRBV5-4, with D hard to call. Germline-derived CDR1 and CDR2 are SGHNT and YYREEE (reference sequence). Trimming took off 3 bases at V and 3 bases at J, with 4 bases between the two ends. The CDR3 length is 11 residues. The CDR3 DNA follows: TGTGCCAGCAGCTCTGACTACGAGCAGTACTTC. This sequence encodes CASSSDYEQYF.

This chain connects TRBV11-3 to TRBJ1-3; no firm D call. Germline CDR1 SGHNT, CDR2 YENEEA. The CDR3 consists of 15 residues. The V gene lost 1 base and the J gene lost 4 bases, with 11 bases spanning the gap. CDR3 sequence (DNA): TGTGCCAGCAGCTTAGTGGGGTCCGGAGGAAACACCATATATTTT. This translates into CASSLVGSGGNTIYF.

V usage is TRBV6-5 and J usage is TRBJ2-7, with D possibly matching TRBD2 (5 bases). Between the trimmed V and J ends, which lost 5 bases and 7 bases, there was a span of 6 bases. CDR3 length equals 10 residues. Germline V lookup: CDR1 MNHEY, CDR2 SVGAGI. Written as DNA, the CDR3 is TGTGCCAGCAGTGGACTGGAGCAGTACTTC. Translated: CASSGLEQYF.

V and J are TRBV14 and TRBJ2-2; maybe TRBD2 (6 bases). This CDR3 spans 19 amino acids. Per the germline V gene, CDR1 is SGHDN and CDR2 is FVKESK. Between the trimmed V and J ends, which lost 0 bases and 4 bases, there was a span of 21 bases. The DNA for the CDR3 is TGTGCCAGCAGCCAAGAAGGATTTGGGGAGGCCTCGGGCACCGGGGAGCTGTTTTTT. This encodes CASSQEGFGEASGTGELFF.

Only one count was recorded for this clone. The J gene is TRBJ2-5, the V gene TRBV7-3; tentative D call: TRBD1 (6 bases). CDR1 is SGHTA and CDR2 is FQGTGA in the germline V gene. Trimming left V 5 bases short and J 4 bases short, with 14 bases between. The CDR3 runs 14 residues. The CDR3 sequence is CASSPTGITETQYF. The CDR3 coding sequence is TGTGCCAGCAGCCCCACAGGGATCACAGAGACCCAGTACTTC.

This chain joins TRBV4-3 and TRBJ2-5, with D possibly being TRBD2 (5 bases). From germline, CDR1 is LGHNA and CDR2 YSLEER. This CDR3 comprises 18 residues. Trimming pared 0 bases from V and 5 bases from J, leaving 22 bases between. CDR3 sequence reads: CASSQDWVALGQPETQYF. The DNA of the CDR3 is TGCGCCAGCAGCCAAGATTGGGTAGCGTTGGGCCAACCCGAGACCCAGTACTTC.

The chain has TRBV9 and TRBJ2-7; no reliable D call. The CDR3 totals 13 residues. V was trimmed by 4 bases and J by 2 bases, leaving 10 bases between them. The germline V gene encodes CDR1 SGDLS and CDR2 YYNGEE. The CDR3 is CASSPGKTYEQYF. CDR3 coding DNA: TGTGCCAGCAGCCCTGGGAAAACCTACGAGCAGTACTTC.

The CDR3 DNA sequence: TGTGCCAGCAGACCCGGGACAGGGATCTACGAGCAGTACTTC. This translates into CASRPGTGIYEQYF. The chain links TRBV27 to TRBJ2-7; 9 bases fit TRBD1. V gave up 6 bases and J gave up 3 bases; unmatched junction bases: 6. The CDR3 covers 14 residues. CDR1 is MNHEY, CDR2 SMNVEV, per germline (reference sequence).

The chain carries TRBV5-1 and TRBJ2-7; perhaps TRBD1 as D (6 bases). This CDR3 region has 15 residues. Deletions cut 2 bases from V and 3 bases from J, with 15 bases between. Germline CDR1 reads SGHRS; CDR2 reads YFSETQ. CDR3: CASSFGTQESYEQYF. CDR3 nucleotides: TGCGCCAGCAGCTTCGGGACACAGGAGAGCTACGAGCAGTACTTC. Full variable domain (outside the CDR3, taken from reference TRBV5-1 and TRBJ2-7): KAGVTQTPRYLIKTRGQQVTLSCSPISGHRSVSWYQQTPGQGLQFLFEYFSETQRNKGNFPGRFSGRQFSNSRSEMNVSTLELGDSALYLCASSFGTQESYEQYFGPGTRLTVT.

The chain joins TRBV28 to TRBJ2-3; no clear D gene. Germline lookup yields CDR1 MDHEN and CDR2 SYDVKM. This CDR3 is built from 12 residues. V was shortened by 6 bases and J by 7 bases, with 11 bases between the two germline ends. The CDR3 is CASSISRNTQYF. DNA of the CDR3: TGTGCCAGCAGCATCAGTAGGAATACGCAGTATTTT. Using reference TRBV28 and TRBJ2-3 for the parts outside the CDR3, the full variable domain is DVKVTQSSRYLVKRTGEKVFLECVQDMDHENMFWYRQDPGLGLRLIYFSYDVKMKEKGDIPEGYSVSREKKERFSLILESASTNQTSMYLCASSISRNTQYFGPGTRLTVL.

In its sample, this clone was seen a few times. The chain combines TRBV9 with TRBJ2-1, with 9 bases that match TRBD2. The length of the CDR3 is 14 residues. V lost 3 bases to trimming and J lost 7 bases; unmatched junction nucleotides: 5. CDR1 SGDLS and CDR2 YYNGEE come from the germline V gene. The CDR3 is CASSGGLAWNEQFF. CDR3 coding DNA: TGTGCCAGCAGCGGGGGACTAGCATGGAATGAGCAGTTCTTC.

The J gene is TRBJ2-7, the V gene TRBV7-9; weak D call: TRBD2 (6 bases). The germline V and J ends were trimmed by 4 bases and 7 bases, with 17 bases remaining between them. The germline CDR1 and CDR2 sequences are SEHNR and FQNEAQ (reference sequence). CDR3 length: 14 residues. The CDR3 coding sequence is TGTGCCAGCAGCTCCAGCGGGCCTCGCTGGGAGCAGTACTTC. The encoded protein is CASSSSGPRWEQYF.

Only one count was recorded for this clone. J is TRBJ2-5 and V is TRBV27, with 9 bases aligning to TRBD1. Losses at the gene ends were 5 bases for V and 5 bases for J; bases not matched to a gene: 12. Germline V gene lookup returns CDR1 MNHEY and CDR2 SMNVEV (reference sequence). The CDR3 totals 16 residues. CDR3 protein: CASSPYPRDREETQYF. DNA for the CDR3: TGTGCCAGCAGTCCCTACCCCCGGGACAGGGAGGAGACCCAGTACTTC.

The DNA of the CDR3 is TGTGCCAGCAGCCAAGATTGGGGGGCTAAAGACGAGCAGTACTTC. Its protein is CASSQDWGAKDEQYF. The chain joins TRBV14 to TRBJ2-7, with D tentatively TRBD1 or TRBD2 (6 bases each). This CDR3 has 15 amino acids. Germline V CDR1 and CDR2: SGHDN, FVKESK. Trimming cost V 0 bases and J 5 bases, with 14 bases left between them. The full variable domain, completed using reference TRBV14 and TRBJ2-7, is EAGVTQFPSHSVIEKGQTVTLRCDPISGHDNLYWYRRVMGKEIKFLLHFVKESKQDESGMPNNRFLAERTGGTYSTLKVQPAELEDSGVYFCASSQDWGAKDEQYFGPGTRLTVT.

The chain joins TRBV28 to TRBJ2-3, with D possibly TRBD2 on 7 matching bases. CDR3 length: 17 amino acids. With 4 bases removed from V and 2 bases from J, the gap between germline ends came to 19 bases. Germline V gene data show CDR1 as MDHEN and CDR2 as SYDVKM. CDR3 protein: CASSWFGGGEYTDTQYF. The CDR3 region has the DNA TGTGCCAGCAGTTGGTTTGGAGGGGGGGAATACACAGATACGCAGTATTTT.

The V gene is TRBV27, the J gene TRBJ2-7; 8 bases are a match to TRBD2. Germline V gene sequence: CDR1 MNHEY, CDR2 SMNVEV (reference sequence). After removal of 6 bases from V and 2 bases from J, the junction contained 9 bases not matched to a gene. The CDR3 spans 15 residues. Here the CDR3 DNA reads TGTGCCAGCAGACTACTAGCGGACTACACCTACGAGCAGTACTTC. This gives the protein CASRLLADYTYEQYF.

The V gene is TRBV7-2, the J gene TRBJ2-7, with 7 bases matching TRBD2. The CDR3 runs 15 residues. Germline CDR1 is SGHTA and CDR2 is FQGNSA. The ends lost 6 bases at V and 3 bases at J; junction bases unmatched: 11. The CDR3 DNA reads as TGTGCCAGCAGTCCCTACCTGGGGACTAACTACGAGCAGTACTTC. Amino acids: CASSPYLGTNYEQYF.

This chain links TRBV7-8 with TRBJ2-2, with 7 bases fitting TRBD1. The CDR3 is made up of 17 amino acids. Germline values: CDR1 SGHVS, CDR2 FQNEAQ. J was trimmed by 0 bases and V by 5 bases; bases with no gene match: 9. The CDR3 reads CASSPPGQLTNTGELFF. The CDR3 nucleotides read TGTGCCAGCAGCCCTCCGGGACAGCTAACGAACACCGGGGAGCTGTTTTTT. Together with reference TRBV7-8 and TRBJ2-2, the CDR3 gives the full variable domain: GAGVSQSPRYKVAKRGQDVALRCDPISGHVSLFWYQQALGQGPEFLTYFQNEAQLDKSGLPSDRFFAERPEGSVSTLKIQRTQQEDSAVYLCASSPPGQLTNTGELFFGEGSRLTVL.

The chain recombines TRBV7-9 with TRBJ1-5, with TRBD1 matching 8 bases. Germline V lookup: CDR1 SEHNR, CDR2 FQNEAQ (reference sequence). This CDR3 comprises 14 residues. V trimming: 5 bases; J trimming: 2 bases; junction bases outside the gene matches: 2. CDR3 loop: CASSVGQGNQPQHF. CDR3 bases: TGTGCCAGCAGCGTGGGACAGGGCAATCAGCCCCAGCATTTT.

The V gene is TRBV6-1, the J gene TRBJ2-7; no reliable D call. In germline, CDR1 is MNHNS, CDR2 SASEGT. This CDR3 is 14 amino acids long. Trimming took off 5 bases at V and 6 bases at J, with 17 bases between the two ends. The CDR3, as DNA: TGTGCCAGCAGTACTCGAATTCTGGACGGCGAGCAGTACTTC. This sequence encodes CASSTRILDGEQYF.

The chain has TRBV5-1 and TRBJ2-3, with 9 nucleotides matching TRBD1. Trimming cost V 3 bases and J 1 base; bases outside gene matches: 6. This CDR3 comprises 16 residues. Germline-derived CDR1 and CDR2 are SGHRS and YFSETQ. CDR3 in amino acids: CASSWRGQGGTDTQYF. Written as DNA, the CDR3 is TGCGCCAGCAGCTGGAGGGGACAGGGAGGCACAGATACGCAGTATTTT. Together with reference TRBV5-1 and TRBJ2-3, the CDR3 gives the full variable domain: KAGVTQTPRYLIKTRGQQVTLSCSPISGHRSVSWYQQTPGQGLQFLFEYFSETQRNKGNFPGRFSGRQFSNSRSEMNVSTLELGDSALYLCASSWRGQGGTDTQYFGPGTRLTVL.

This clone appeared a few times. V is TRBV10-3 and J is TRBJ2-7; TRBD1 is a possible D gene (5 bases). The CDR3 spans 14 residues. Germline values: CDR1 ENHRY, CDR2 SYGVKD. The ends were cut back, 6 bases at V and 5 bases at J, with 17 bases in the middle. CDR3 amino acids: CAISSTGGRNEQYF. As DNA, the CDR3 is TGTGCCATCAGCAGTACAGGTGGTCGAAACGAGCAGTACTTC.

The chain combines TRBV6-6 with TRBJ1-2; TRBD1 matches at 10 bases. J was trimmed by 5 bases and V by 6 bases; bases with no gene match: 9. Germline loops: CDR1 MNHNY, CDR2 SVGAGI (reference sequence). The CDR3 consists of 15 residues. CDR3 residues: CASRRQGAIDYGYTF. The DNA for the CDR3 is TGTGCCAGCAGAAGACAGGGGGCGATCGATTATGGCTACACCTTC.

This clone was counted a single time. The CDR3 DNA follows: TGTGCCAGCAGCGCCCTCGGGACAGGGTACGAGCAGTACTTC. Translated: CASSALGTGYEQYF. This sequence joins TRBV7-8 and TRBJ2-7, with 9 positions matching TRBD1. The CDR3 contains 14 residues. With 5 bases clipped from V and 4 bases from J, the junction kept 6 bases outside the gene matches. Germline loops: CDR1 SGHVS, CDR2 FQNEAQ.

The gene calls are TRBV7-6 and TRBJ2-3, with a weak D call TRBD2 (5 bases). Germline lookup yields CDR1 SGHVS and CDR2 FNYEAQ. V lost 1 base, J lost 0 bases, and 8 bases lay in between. This CDR3 spans 15 amino acids. CDR3 sequence reads: CASSLGELSTDTQYF. In DNA form, the CDR3 reads TGTGCCAGCAGCTTAGGGGAGCTGAGCACAGATACGCAGTATTTT.